Shown below are 22 T cell receptor beta chains from a single sample sequenced in a study of T-cell reconstitution after alpha-beta-depleted transplantation in children (TCRdb year 2016). The library was produced with PCR. The sequencer was an Illumina HiSeq 2500. TCR libraries were prepared with molecular barcoding, using unique molecular identifiers to normalize TCRbeta repertoire quantification. TCRdb reprocessed the public reads (quality trimming at Q25 with fastp, clone calling with MiXCR) and kept in-frame beta chains. Rows are combined by CDR3 protein, so each entry shows the most common genes and DNA. Recorded for this sample are 70,000 to 100,000 distinct CDR3 sequences; over 9% of them occurred a single time. Clones ranked in the top ten supply about 15% of the sample. This specimen consisted of PBMCs from the stem cell graft donor, obtained from the stem cell graft. These receptors were taken from a human donor who donated a stem cell graft to a child with inherited bone marrow failure.

This clonotype was counted many times. The genes are TRBV9 and TRBJ2-3; perhaps TRBD2 as D (6 bases). CDR3 length equals 16 residues. V was trimmed by 0 bases and J by 5 bases, leaving 16 bases between them. In germline, CDR1 is SGDLS, CDR2 YYNGEE. This CDR3 is CASSVDGRLGGDTQYF. CDR3 DNA: TGTGCCAGCAGCGTAGACGGCCGCCTCGGGGGAGATACGCAGTATTTT.

This clonotype was detected once. This chain uses TRBV7-9 with TRBJ1-5; D might be TRBD1 (5 bases). CDR3 size: 16 residues. Trimming pared 1 base from V and 3 bases from J, leaving 13 bases between. Germline loops: CDR1 SEHNR, CDR2 FQNEAQ (reference sequence). CDR3 amino acids: CASSLGGMGDNQPQHF. CDR3 nucleotide sequence: TGTGCCAGCAGCTTAGGAGGGATGGGGGACAATCAGCCCCAGCATTTT.

This clonotype has ten or more counts. The CDR3, as DNA: TGTGCCAGTAGTTGGACAGCCCAAGAGACCCAGTACTTC. Protein: CASSWTAQETQYF. This sequence joins TRBV19 and TRBJ2-5; perhaps TRBD1 as D (6 bases). The V gene lost 5 bases and the J gene lost 1 base, with 8 bases spanning the gap. Germline loops: CDR1 LNHDA, CDR2 SQIVND (reference sequence). CDR3 size: 13 residues.

V and J are TRBV4-2 and TRBJ2-7; D tentatively reads TRBD1 or TRBD2 (5 bases each). The CDR3 has 12 amino acids. Germline V gene sequence: CDR1 LGHNA, CDR2 YNFKEQ. V lost 8 bases and J 4 bases, leaving 12 bases between the germline ends. CDR3 nucleotides: TGTGCCAGCGGCCCGGGGCCATACGAGCAGTACTTC. It codes for CASGPGPYEQYF.

This clonotype was seen repeatedly, ten times or more. V usage is TRBV7-9 and J usage is TRBJ1-2; possibly TRBD1 for D (5 bases). The germline CDR1 and CDR2 sequences are SEHNR and FQNEAQ (reference sequence). CDR3 size: 12 residues. V was pared by 5 bases and J by 8 bases, with 12 bases between. The CDR3 protein is CASSPPQGGYTF. The CDR3 coding sequence is TGTGCCAGCAGCCCCCCCCAGGGAGGCTACACCTTC.

The chain employs TRBV4-2 and TRBJ2-7; D unresolved. Germline-derived CDR1 and CDR2 are LGHNA and YNFKEQ. The V end was cut by 10 bases, the J end by 2 bases, with 18 bases between. This CDR3 comprises 14 residues. CDR3 sequence: CAIGPSHLPYEQYF. CDR3 nucleotides: TGTGCCATCGGCCCGTCTCACCTCCCCTACGAGCAGTACTTC.

The V call is TRBV3-1, the J call TRBJ2-3; D perhaps matches TRBD2 (5 bases). CDR3 length: 15 residues. Germline assignment: CDR1 LGHDT and CDR2 YNNKEL (reference sequence). The V and J ends lost 0 bases and 6 bases respectively, with 13 bases between them. CDR3 nucleotides: TGTGCCAGCAGCCAAGAACGAGGACTGGGGGATACGCAGTATTTT. This codes for CASSQERGLGDTQYF.

This clonotype has at least ten counts. The chain links TRBV5-6 to TRBJ2-3; tentative D call: TRBD2 (5 bases). Germline loops: CDR1 SGHDT, CDR2 YYEEEE. V gave up 3 bases and J gave up 2 bases, with 10 bases separating them. This CDR3 contains 14 residues. CDR3 region: CASSYPGLTDTQYF. CDR3 nucleotides: TGTGCCAGCAGCTATCCCGGACTCACAGATACGCAGTATTTT.

This clonotype appeared many times. The chain joins TRBV28 to TRBJ2-2; D may be TRBD2 (5 bases). V was trimmed by 3 bases and J by 5 bases, leaving 7 bases between them. The CDR3 contains 13 residues. CDR1 is MDHEN and CDR2 is SYDVKM in the germline V gene. This chain's CDR3 is CASSFSVTGELFF. The CDR3 nucleotides are TGTGCCAGCAGTTTTAGCGTGACCGGGGAGCTGTTTTTT.

The chain is built from TRBV30 and TRBJ1-5, with 10 bases aligning to TRBD1. CDR1 is GTSNPN, CDR2 SVGIG, per germline (reference sequence). CDR3 length: 15 residues. V shed 4 bases, J shed 1 base, and the junction held 4 bases outside the gene matches. The CDR3 loop reads CAWTRTGGSNQPQHF. The CDR3 DNA follows: TGTGCCTGGACTAGGACAGGGGGAAGCAATCAGCCCCAGCATTTT.

In this sample, this clonotype turned up a few times. The chain couples TRBV21-1 to TRBJ2-7; TRBD1, the table's D call, lacks a check against the DNA. TRBV21-1 is given as a pseudogene. The CDR3 covers 14 residues. CDR3 sequence reads: CASSKGTGLDEQYF. CDR3 bases: TGTGCCAGCAGCAAAGGCACAGGGTTAGACGAGCAGTACTTC.

This clonotype was seen many times. V gene TRBV4-3 combines with J gene TRBJ2-7; 8 nucleotides align to TRBD1. This CDR3 region has 16 residues. The V gene end was trimmed by 1 base and the J gene end by 3 bases; junction bases not matched to a gene: 8. CDR1 is LGHNA, CDR2 YSLEER, per germline. The CDR3 bases are TGCGCCAGCAGCCAAGCCCTAGGACAGGGCGACTACGAGCAGTACTTC. It yields the protein CASSQALGQGDYEQYF.

This clonotype has a count of ten or more. In DNA form, the CDR3 reads TGCAGCTCCTTGGGGGGGGCTGGCACAGATACGCAGTATTTT. It is translated as CSSLGGAGTDTQYF. The V and J genes are TRBV29-1 and TRBJ2-3; D possibly corresponds to TRBD2 (7 bases). Germline loops: CDR1 SQVTM, CDR2 ANQGSEA. CDR3 size: 14 residues. V shed 8 bases and J shed 1 base, with 16 bases lying between them.

This clonotype was observed many times. The chain is built from TRBV10-3 and TRBJ1-4; 9 bases match TRBD1. The V segment lost 4 bases and the J segment 8 bases; nucleotides outside the gene matches: 2. CDR1 is ENHRY, CDR2 SYGVKD, per germline. This CDR3 is 13 amino acids long. CDR3 nucleotides: TGTGCCATCAGTGTGGGACAGGGAGAAAAACTGTTTTTT. As protein: CAISVGQGEKLFF.

This clonotype was detected a few times. V is TRBV5-5 and J is TRBJ2-3, with 9 bases aligning to TRBD2. Germline V gene data show CDR1 as SGHKS and CDR2 as YYEKEE (reference sequence). V trimming: 4 bases; J trimming: 2 bases; junction bases outside the gene matches: 5. This CDR3 contains 15 residues. The CDR3 reads CASSVLAGITDTQYF. CDR3 DNA: TGTGCCAGCAGCGTCCTAGCGGGAATCACAGATACGCAGTATTTT.

This clonotype showed up many times. The chain links TRBV5-1 to TRBJ2-7; 13 nucleotides line up with TRBD2. This CDR3 is 20 amino acids long. Germline CDR1 and CDR2: SGHRS and YFSETQ. V lost 0 bases to trimming and J lost 0 bases; unmatched junction nucleotides: 12. The CDR3 bases are TGCGCCAGCAGCTTGGGCCACCGGGGACTAGCGGGAACCCTCTCCTACGAGCAGTACTTC. It translates to CASSLGHRGLAGTLSYEQYF.

This clonotype was detected many times. J is TRBJ1-2 and V is TRBV20-1; D unclear. This CDR3 contains 12 residues. The germline CDR1 and CDR2 sequences are DFQATT and SNEGSKA (reference sequence). With 1 base removed from V and 2 bases from J, the gap between germline ends came to 5 bases. CDR3 sequence (DNA): TGCAGTGCTAGAGGATCGAACTATGGCTACACCTTC. Amino acids: CSARGSNYGYTF.

This clonotype was counted ten times or more. The chain couples TRBV5-1 to TRBJ2-1; possible D gene TRBD1, 6 bases. V lost 3 bases and J 7 bases, leaving 17 bases between the germline ends. The germline V gene encodes CDR1 SGHRS and CDR2 YFSETQ. This CDR3 has 15 residues. This CDR3 reads CASSSEVAGDNEQFF. The CDR3 nucleotides are TGCGCCAGCAGCTCGGAAGTCGCAGGGGATAATGAGCAGTTCTTC. The complete variable domain, with remaining parts taken from reference TRBV5-1 and TRBJ2-1, reads KAGVTQTPRYLIKTRGQQVTLSCSPISGHRSVSWYQQTPGQGLQFLFEYFSETQRNKGNFPGRFSGRQFSNSRSEMNVSTLELGDSALYLCASSSEVAGDNEQFFGPGTRLTVL.

The chain carries TRBV5-5 and TRBJ1-4; the D gene is possibly TRBD1 (5 bases). The germline CDR1 and CDR2 sequences are SGHKS and YYEKEE (reference sequence). V lost 2 bases to trimming and J lost 8 bases, with 16 bases between them. This CDR3 is 15 amino acids long. The CDR3 protein is CASSFNPRVYEKLFF. The CDR3 nucleotides read TGTGCCAGCAGCTTTAATCCCAGGGTATACGAAAAACTGTTTTTT.

This clonotype was counted ten times or more. The chain employs TRBV29-1 and TRBJ2-3; no clear D gene. Trimming pared 5 bases from V and 4 bases from J, leaving 7 bases between. This CDR3 is 11 amino acids long. Germline-derived CDR1 and CDR2 are SQVTM and ANQGSEA. The CDR3 DNA reads TGCAGCGTTTATTCCCCAGATACGCAGTATTTT. This encodes CSVYSPDTQYF.

This clonotype was seen ten or more times. The CDR3 DNA reads TGTGCCAGCAGCTCCCGGCCGGGACAGGGTTACGAGCAGTACTTC. Translating it yields CASSSRPGQGYEQYF. This chain uses TRBV11-1 with TRBJ2-7; 9 positions match TRBD1. CDR1 SGHAT and CDR2 FQDESV come from the germline V gene (reference sequence). The CDR3 covers 15 residues. V trimming: 4 bases; J trimming: 4 bases; junction bases outside the gene matches: 8. The variable domain in full, with the rest retrieved from reference TRBV11-1 and TRBJ2-7, is EAEVAQSPRYKITEKSQAVAFWCDPISGHATLYWYRQILGQGPELLVQFQDESVVDDSQLPKDRFSAERLKGVDSTLKIQPAELGDSAMYLCASSSRPGQGYEQYFGPGTRLTVT.

This clonotype was recorded at least ten times. This chain connects TRBV20-1 to TRBJ2-3, with 10 bases identical to TRBD1. Germline V gene lookup returns CDR1 DFQATT and CDR2 SNEGSKA (reference sequence). The CDR3 contains 14 residues. J was trimmed by 2 bases and V by 5 bases; bases with no gene match: 4. The CDR3 DNA reads as TGCAGTGCTCTGGACAGGGGGGCCACAGATACGCAGTATTTT. Translated: CSALDRGATDTQYF.